This is a list of T cell receptor beta chains from one sample in a study of T-cell memory formation after mild COVID-19. TCRdb ran MiXCR on the 5' RACE reads and lists one entry per CDR3 protein. The table records roughly 450,000 distinct CDR3 sequences, roughly 18% of them present only once. Material for sequencing was PBMCs or a T cell subset sorted from them (not recorded which). The source is a man aged 18 to 29 who had mild COVID-19 (a few samples of this study predate the infection). Cell type and time point are not known. Each CDR3 is given with its conserved first and last residue. Fields, in order: V gene, J gene, CDR3 protein.

TRBV7-8	TRBJ2-2	CASSFTGIMTGELFF
TRBV11-2	TRBJ2-3	CASSLVGTLADTQYF
TRBV18	TRBJ1-3	CASSPAPRGGNTIYF
TRBV4-1	TRBJ2-7	CASSQGQGPSYEQYF
TRBV20-1	TRBJ1-5	CSGASTRGNQPQHF
TRBV6-5	TRBJ2-1	CASSYSTGGGDEQFF
TRBV5-5	TRBJ2-1	CASSFGLAGAPFIDEQFF
TRBV29-1	TRBJ1-1	CSVEEVEATEAFF
TRBV9	TRBJ2-5	CASSVDGGGGETQYF
TRBV6-2/TRBV6-3	TRBJ1-2	CASSYGHLNYGYTF
TRBV20-1	TRBJ1-6	CSARPGQGRHSPLHF
TRBV29-1	TRBJ1-1	CSVEVGGANTEAFF
TRBV5-1	TRBJ2-3	CASSSGTSGGADTQYF
TRBV7-2	TRBJ2-5	CASMRGQTQYF
TRBV6-5	TRBJ1-5	CASSYRVGQPQHF
TRBV7-2	TRBJ1-1	CASSLLTEAFF
TRBV30	TRBJ1-6	CAWSPSEDSPLHF
TRBV7-7	TRBJ2-2	CASSGQWTGELFF
TRBV7-3	TRBJ2-7	CASSLTGLGDYEQYF
TRBV6-5	TRBJ2-1	CASSYLGASSINEQFF
TRBV7-9	TRBJ2-2	CASSSDMTNTGELFF
TRBV5-6	TRBJ2-7	CASRIAGTPGEQYF
TRBV6-2/TRBV6-3	TRBJ2-5	CASSFARSGTQYF
TRBV24-1	TRBJ1-2	CATSDGGQGNYGYTF
TRBV5-1	TRBJ2-1	CASSPPGINEQFF
TRBV6-1	TRBJ2-5	CASSELVLAGETQYF
TRBV20-1	TRBJ2-3	CSAYRDDTQYF
TRBV6-5	TRBJ2-7	CASSYRADSYEQYF
TRBV6-2/TRBV6-3	TRBJ1-1	CASRRLQGSDTEAFF
TRBV4-3	TRBJ1-2	CASSQGMGTGVYGYTF
TRBV7-3	TRBJ2-1	CASSSGGPVKFF
TRBV6-2/TRBV6-3	TRBJ2-3	CASTKGLHTQYF
TRBV21-1	TRBJ2-4	CASRGGLDIQYF
TRBV12-3/TRBV12-4	TRBJ2-1	CASTPLIYNEQFF
TRBV4-1	TRBJ2-2	CASSQTGRIGELFF
TRBV29-1	TRBJ2-5	CSVDFRGGETQYF
TRBV5-1	TRBJ1-2	CASSSGDRNVGYTF
TRBV28	TRBJ1-6	CASSLTGKGSPLHF
TRBV6-1	TRBJ1-2	CASSATLNYGYTF
TRBV6-5	TRBJ1-5	CASSPQPTGHQPQHF
TRBV27	TRBJ2-3	CASSFDPQSDTQYF
TRBV12-3/TRBV12-4	TRBJ2-5	CASSPGLAGGETQYF
TRBV12-5	TRBJ1-1	CASGLGGNTEAFF
TRBV3-1	TRBJ1-1	CASSQGPQGTEAFF
TRBV18	TRBJ1-3	CASSPSGTVSGNTIYF
TRBV4-2	TRBJ1-5	CASSLYEGARGNQPQHF
TRBV7-9	TRBJ2-1	CAIQGPAYNEQFF
TRBV7-8	TRBJ1-2	CASSSTGAYGYTF
TRBV2	TRBJ2-1	CASNPRLAGGDEQFF
TRBV15	TRBJ2-5	CATSRATRGDGETQYF
TRBV7-2	TRBJ2-2	CASSFKRGNTGELFF
TRBV11-2	TRBJ2-2	CASSLSAGTSATGELFF
TRBV7-6	TRBJ2-3	CASSLETTSTDTQYF
TRBV7-9	TRBJ1-1	CASSFSVGTEAFF